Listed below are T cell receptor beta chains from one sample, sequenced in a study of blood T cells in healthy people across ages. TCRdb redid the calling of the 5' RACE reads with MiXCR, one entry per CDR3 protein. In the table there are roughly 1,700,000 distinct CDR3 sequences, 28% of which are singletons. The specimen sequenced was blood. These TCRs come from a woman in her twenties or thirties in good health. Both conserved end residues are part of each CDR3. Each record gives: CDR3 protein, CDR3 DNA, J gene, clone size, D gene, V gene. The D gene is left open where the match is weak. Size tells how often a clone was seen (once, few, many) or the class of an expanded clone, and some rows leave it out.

cdr3_aa: CASSLELAGGSFGYEQYF
cdr3_nt: TGCGCCAGCAGCTTGGAGCTAGCGGGAGGTAGTTTCGGCTACGAGCAGTACTTC
j_call: TRBJ2-7
clone_size: few
d_call: TRBD2
v_call: TRBV5-1

cdr3_aa: CASSSPSTGSYEQYF
cdr3_nt: TGTGCCAGCAGTTCCCCCTCGACAGGCTCCTACGAGCAGTACTTC
j_call: TRBJ2-7
clone_size: few
d_call: -
v_call: TRBV28

cdr3_aa: CASSVAPTVYEQFF
cdr3_nt: TGTGCCAGCAGCGTGGCCCCAACAGTCTATGAGCAGTTCTTC
j_call: TRBJ2-1
clone_size: -
d_call: -
v_call: TRBV9

cdr3_aa: CASSLGTNSGANVLTF
cdr3_nt: TGCGCCAGCAGCTTGGGGACCAACTCTGGGGCCAACGTCCTGACTTTC
j_call: TRBJ2-6
clone_size: -
d_call: -
v_call: TRBV5-1

cdr3_aa: CASRGPGSTEAFF
cdr3_nt: TGTGCCAGCCGAGGCCCCGGGTCGACTGAAGCTTTCTTT
j_call: TRBJ1-1
clone_size: -
d_call: -
v_call: TRBV7-9

cdr3_aa: CASSFAGDEQYF
cdr3_nt: TGTGCCAGCAGCTTTGCCGGAGACGAGCAGTACTTC
j_call: TRBJ2-7
clone_size: many
d_call: -
v_call: TRBV12-3/TRBV12-4

cdr3_aa: CGTSRDLGTGGGEQYF
cdr3_nt: TGTGGCACCAGCAGAGATTTGGGGACAGGGGGCGGAGAGCAGTACTTC
j_call: TRBJ2-5
clone_size: -
d_call: TRBD1
v_call: TRBV15

cdr3_aa: CASSPERQGSGYTF
cdr3_nt: TGTGCCAGCTCACCAGAGAGACAGGGTTCTGGCTACACCTTC
j_call: TRBJ1-2
clone_size: few
d_call: TRBD1
v_call: TRBV18

cdr3_aa: CSASRHSANYGYTF
cdr3_nt: TGCAGTGCTTCAAGACACTCCGCCAACTATGGCTACACCTTC
j_call: TRBJ1-2
clone_size: few
d_call: -
v_call: TRBV20-1

cdr3_aa: CSVEGGQETQYF
cdr3_nt: TGCAGCGTTGAAGGGGGGCAAGAGACCCAGTACTTC
j_call: TRBJ2-5
clone_size: many
d_call: -
v_call: TRBV29-1

cdr3_aa: CASRNRGVGTEAFF
cdr3_nt: TGTGCCAGCAGGAACAGGGGAGTCGGCACTGAAGCTTTCTTT
j_call: TRBJ1-1
clone_size: -
d_call: TRBD1
v_call: TRBV6-1

cdr3_aa: CSASPLTSGPTSSYEQYF
cdr3_nt: TGCAGTGCTAGTCCCTTGACCTCGGGTCCAACGAGCTCCTACGAGCAGTACTTC
j_call: TRBJ2-7
clone_size: -
d_call: -
v_call: TRBV20-1

cdr3_aa: CSAHRKGSQETQYF
cdr3_nt: TGCAGCGCCCACCGTAAAGGGTCCCAAGAGACCCAGTACTTC
j_call: TRBJ2-5
clone_size: -
d_call: -
v_call: TRBV29-1

cdr3_aa: CASSLLQGIEAKNIQYF
cdr3_nt: TGTGCCAGCAGTTTATTACAGGGGATCGAAGCCAAAAACATTCAGTACTTC
j_call: TRBJ2-4
clone_size: -
d_call: TRBD1
v_call: TRBV28

cdr3_aa: CASSQDRRFTSTDTQYF
cdr3_nt: TGCGCCAGCAGCCAAGATAGGAGATTTACTAGCACAGATACGCAGTATTTT
j_call: TRBJ2-3
clone_size: few
d_call: -
v_call: TRBV4-3

cdr3_aa: CASSRSELADQPQHF
cdr3_nt: TGTGCCAGCAGCCGCAGTGAGCTAGCGGATCAGCCCCAGCATTTT
j_call: TRBJ1-5
clone_size: once
d_call: -
v_call: TRBV7-8

cdr3_aa: CAISEYGRNSNQPQHF
cdr3_nt: TGTGCCATCAGTGAGTATGGACGTAATAGCAATCAGCCCCAGCATTTT
j_call: TRBJ1-5
clone_size: -
d_call: -
v_call: TRBV10-3

cdr3_aa: CASSQETPPYEQFF
cdr3_nt: TGTGCCAGCAGCCAAGAGACCCCTCCCTACGAGCAGTTCTTC
j_call: TRBJ2-1
clone_size: -
d_call: -
v_call: TRBV3-1

cdr3_aa: CASGLPSMAQYF
cdr3_nt: TGTGCCAGCGGCTTACCGTCTATGGCCCAGTACTTC
j_call: TRBJ2-5
clone_size: -
d_call: -
v_call: TRBV7-8

cdr3_aa: CSGEVGQRSKNIQYF
cdr3_nt: TGCAGCGGCGAAGTGGGACAGCGCTCCAAAAACATTCAGTACTTC
j_call: TRBJ2-4
clone_size: few
d_call: TRBD1
v_call: TRBV29-1

cdr3_aa: CASTSGLGLYEQYF
cdr3_nt: TGCGCCAGCACTTCAGGGCTCGGTCTCTACGAGCAGTACTTC
j_call: TRBJ2-7
clone_size: few
d_call: -
v_call: TRBV10-2

cdr3_aa: CASSADLVPPQHF
cdr3_nt: TGTGCCAGTAGTGCGGATCTCGTTCCGCCCCAGCATTTT
j_call: TRBJ1-5
clone_size: -
d_call: -
v_call: TRBV19

cdr3_aa: CSAIDSSYGQYF
cdr3_nt: TGCAGTGCTATTGATAGCTCCTACGGGCAGTACTTC
j_call: TRBJ2-7
clone_size: once
d_call: -
v_call: TRBV20-1

cdr3_aa: CATSSGRLGGGELFF
cdr3_nt: TGTGCCACCAGCAGTGGACGACTAGGGGGCGGGGAGCTGTTTTTT
j_call: TRBJ2-2
clone_size: once
d_call: -
v_call: TRBV15

cdr3_aa: CASSQDAGRIIGTGELFF
cdr3_nt: TGTGCCAGCAGCCAAGACGCAGGGCGGATAATCGGCACCGGGGAGCTGTTTTTT
j_call: TRBJ2-2
clone_size: -
d_call: -
v_call: TRBV4-2

cdr3_aa: CASSLDLGSGELFF
cdr3_nt: TGTGCCAGCAGCTTAGATTTGGGGAGCGGGGAGCTGTTTTTT
j_call: TRBJ2-2
clone_size: -
d_call: -
v_call: TRBV11-1

cdr3_aa: CASRFALGDAQYF
cdr3_nt: TGCGCCAGCAGATTCGCCTTGGGCGATGCGCAGTATTTT
j_call: TRBJ2-3
clone_size: -
d_call: -
v_call: TRBV4-1

cdr3_aa: CASSPRQGTGYTF
cdr3_nt: TGTGCCAGCAGCCCCCGGCAGGGGACTGGCTACACCTTC
j_call: TRBJ1-2
clone_size: -
d_call: -
v_call: TRBV7-3

cdr3_aa: CSARGKRGEEETQYF
cdr3_nt: TGCAGTGCTAGGGGGAAGCGGGGTGAAGAGGAGACCCAGTACTTC
j_call: TRBJ2-5
clone_size: -
d_call: TRBD2
v_call: TRBV20-1

cdr3_aa: CAIRPGGRAYEQYF
cdr3_nt: TGTGCCATTCGGCCTGGCGGGAGGGCCTACGAGCAGTACTTC
j_call: TRBJ2-7
clone_size: few
d_call: TRBD2
v_call: TRBV10-3

cdr3_aa: CASRFSSGRVVDTQYF
cdr3_nt: TGTGCCAGCAGATTCTCGAGCGGGAGGGTGGTAGATACGCAGTATTTT
j_call: TRBJ2-3
clone_size: -
d_call: TRBD2
v_call: TRBV27

cdr3_aa: CASSYDPAPEAFF
cdr3_nt: TGTGCCAGCAGCTATGACCCCGCCCCTGAAGCTTTCTTT
j_call: TRBJ1-1
clone_size: few
d_call: -
v_call: TRBV7-2

cdr3_aa: CASSPASGDEETQYF
cdr3_nt: TGTGCCAGCTCACCAGCTAGCGGGGATGAGGAGACCCAGTACTTC
j_call: TRBJ2-5
clone_size: -
d_call: TRBD2
v_call: TRBV18